The clone carrying this T cell receptor beta chain was recorded once. Its cognate antigen is unknown. The sample originates from a study of cytotoxic CD8 clonotypes in ibrutinib-treated CLL. Study in general: Partial responders about 24, complete 2; some twelve progressed and about 15 stayed in remission by median 68 months.

V was clipped by 5 bases and J by 6 bases, with 14 bases between them. This CDR3 is 13 amino acids long. CDR1 is MNHEY, CDR2 SVGAGI, per germline. Repertoires were generated with immunoSEQ multiplex PCR, while TCRdb's copy carries only in-frame clones and drops some. The profile shows about 29,000 clones, 85% of them singletons. Study-wide results and caveats: Clonality, elevated at ibrutinib response, dropped back toward baseline at progression. Baseline clonality exceeded age-matched healthy donors and tracked circulating CD8+ T-cell counts.

This sequence was found in a human donor with chronic lymphocytic leukemia. The chain carries TRBV6-5 and TRBJ2-7, with D tentatively TRBD2 (6 bases). This specimen consisted of PBMCs, obtained after 24 months of ibrutinib treatment. CDR3 bases: TGTGCCAGCAGTCCCGGACGGGAGCTCGAGCAGTACTTC. It codes for CASSPGRELEQYF.